What follows are 8 T cell receptor beta chains derived from one specimen sequenced in a study of identical twins (TCRdb year 2016). Library construction relied on 5' RACE. The sample was run on an Illumina HiSeq 2000. TCRdb applied fastp at Q25 and MiXCR to the public reads, then kept only in-frame beta chains. Records with the same CDR3 protein are collapsed into one entry carrying the most frequent genes and DNA. Here the sample has hundreds of thousands of distinct CDR3 sequences; 18% occur a single time. The ten most abundant clones make up less than 15% of the sample. The data also belong to a second study, concerning T cells expressing NK-cell markers.

The sequenced material came from PBMCs. These TCRs come from a young woman in good health.

This clonotype appeared a few times. The V gene is TRBV7-8, the J gene TRBJ2-7; the match to TRBD1 covers 9 bases. Per germline, CDR1 SGHVS and CDR2 FQNEAQ. The CDR3 totals 14 residues. V lost 3 bases, J lost 6 bases, and 6 bases stayed unmatched. CDR3 loop: CASSFRDRVSEQYF. CDR3 nucleotides: TGTGCCAGCAGCTTTCGGGACAGGGTGTCCGAGCAGTACTTC.

This clonotype came up many times. The rearrangement joins TRBV2 to TRBJ2-2, with 11 bases lining up with TRBD2. The J segment lost 7 bases and the V segment lost 6 bases, leaving 4 bases of the junction unmatched. The CDR3 length is 14 residues. Per germline, CDR1 SNHLY and CDR2 FYNNEI. CDR3 nucleotides: TGTGCCAGCAGACCTACTAGCGGGAGCGGGGAGCTGTTTTTT. It codes for CASRPTSGSGELFF.

The table lists this clonotype with a few counts. The chain employs TRBV5-1 and TRBJ1-1; 8 bases agree with TRBD1. CDR1 SGHRS and CDR2 YFSETQ come from the germline V gene. The CDR3 spans 15 residues. V dropped 4 bases and J dropped 1; count of bases not matched to a gene: 6. In DNA, the CDR3 is TGCGCCAGCAGCACCTCCGGGACAGGGAACACTGAAGCTTTCTTT. Residues: CASSTSGTGNTEAFF.

The chain has TRBV5-1 and TRBJ2-7, with 10 bases that match TRBD2. With 0 bases clipped from V and 5 bases from J, the junction kept 5 bases outside the gene matches. CDR1 SGHRS and CDR2 YFSETQ come from the germline V gene. This CDR3 contains 15 residues. The chain's CDR3 is CASSLVLAGSDEQYF. CDR3 DNA sequence: TGCGCCAGCAGCTTGGTACTAGCGGGAAGCGACGAGCAGTACTTC.

In its sample, this clonotype was seen a few times. The genes are TRBV5-1 and TRBJ2-1; possibly TRBD2 for D (5 bases). The CDR3 runs to 15 residues. Per the germline V gene, CDR1 is SGHRS and CDR2 is YFSETQ. The V and J ends lost 3 bases and 1 base respectively, with 11 bases between them. The CDR3 DNA reads as TGCGCCAGCAGCTATGGACTGGTTTCCTACAATGAGCAGTTCTTC. As protein: CASSYGLVSYNEQFF.

The chain carries TRBV6-2 or TRBV6-3 and TRBJ2-1; D ambiguous. The CDR3 runs to 14 residues. V lost 0 bases to trimming and J lost 4 bases, with 7 bases between them. Germline CDR1 is MNHEY and CDR2 is SVGEGT. The CDR3 sequence is CASSYSAFYNEQFF. CDR3 DNA sequence: TGTGCCAGCAGTTACTCGGCGTTTTACAATGAGCAGTTCTTC.

This clonotype has just a few counts. CDR3 nucleotides: TGTGCCAGCGCGTTCTATTATGGTGAGACCCAGTACTTC. Protein: CASAFYYGETQYF. This chain uses TRBV25-1 with TRBJ2-5; no clear D. Germline CDR1 and CDR2: MGHDK and SYGVNS. V shed 8 bases and J shed 5 bases, with 15 bases lying between them. This CDR3 comprises 13 residues.

The genes are TRBV12-3 or TRBV12-4 and TRBJ2-3, with 10 bases aligning to TRBD2. The CDR3 length is 16 residues. With V trimmed by 1 base and J by 4 bases, 5 bases remained unmatched. Here the CDR3 DNA reads TGTGCCAGCAGTTTAGGTCGGACTAGCGGAGCAGATACGCAGTATTTT. It encodes CASSLGRTSGADTQYF.